The clone carrying this T cell receptor (beta chain) was detected only a few times. Its antigen is currently unknown. The length of the CDR3 is 15 residues. V shed 5 bases and J 9 bases; nucleotides not matched to a gene: 10. CDR1 and CDR2 (germline): LNHNV, YYDKDF (reference sequence). This entry is derived from a study of response to subunit inactivated influenza vaccine. Broader study findings: New T cells are recruited in small numbers by each seasonal influenza vaccination, according to the authors' suggestion.

In TCRdb, the RT-PCR reads were re-called with MiXCR into one record per CDR3 protein. This table has around 850,000 distinct CDR3 sequences, about a fifth appearing once. This sequence originates from a man over 45 who received an inactivated influenza vaccine. The sample consisted of PBMCs from blood, taken roughly 5 days after vaccination. The chain carries TRBV15 and TRBJ2-1; 10 bases align to TRBD2. CDR3 loop: CATSGLAGGRSEQFF. The CDR3 DNA sequence: TGTGCCACCAGCGGCTTAGCGGGAGGAAGGAGTGAGCAGTTCTTC.